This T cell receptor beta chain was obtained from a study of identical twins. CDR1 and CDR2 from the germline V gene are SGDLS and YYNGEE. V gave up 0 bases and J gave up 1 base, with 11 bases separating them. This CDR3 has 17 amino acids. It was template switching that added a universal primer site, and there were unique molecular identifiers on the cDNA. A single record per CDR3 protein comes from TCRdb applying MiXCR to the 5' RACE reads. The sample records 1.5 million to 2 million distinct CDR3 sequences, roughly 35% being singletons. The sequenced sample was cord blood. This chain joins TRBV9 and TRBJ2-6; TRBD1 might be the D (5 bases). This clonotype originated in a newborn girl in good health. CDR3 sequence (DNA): TGTGCCAGCAGCGTAGCTGGAGACAGTTCTGGGGCCAACGTCCTGACTTTC. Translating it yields CASSVAGDSSGANVLTF.